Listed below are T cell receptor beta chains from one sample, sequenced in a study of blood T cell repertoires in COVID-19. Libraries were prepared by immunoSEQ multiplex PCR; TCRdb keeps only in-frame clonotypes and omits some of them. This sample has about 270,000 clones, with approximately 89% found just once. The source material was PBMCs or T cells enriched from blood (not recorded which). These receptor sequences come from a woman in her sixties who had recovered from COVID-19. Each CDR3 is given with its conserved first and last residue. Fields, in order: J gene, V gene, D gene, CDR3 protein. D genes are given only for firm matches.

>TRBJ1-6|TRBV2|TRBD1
CASSEWDRVDNSLHF
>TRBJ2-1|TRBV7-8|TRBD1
CASSFWGQAYNEQFF
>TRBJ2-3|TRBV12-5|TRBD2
CASGKGRIAGVESDTQYF
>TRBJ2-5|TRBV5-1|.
CASSFLGGGETQYF
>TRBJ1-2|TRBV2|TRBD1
CASSLRGDRAGGYTF
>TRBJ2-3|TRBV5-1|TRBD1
CASSSQGAQDTQYF
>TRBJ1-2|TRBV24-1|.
CATSDFSRSRGYTF
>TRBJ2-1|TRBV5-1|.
CASSSPSDEQFF
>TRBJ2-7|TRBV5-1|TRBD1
CASSLQGDPYEQYF
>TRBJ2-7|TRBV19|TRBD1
CASTSDRASGEQYF
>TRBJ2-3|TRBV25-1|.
CASIRRGGRTDTQYF
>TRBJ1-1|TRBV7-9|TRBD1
CASSPTGGGLGTEAFF
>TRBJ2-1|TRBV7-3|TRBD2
CASSSGNSGGAYEQFF
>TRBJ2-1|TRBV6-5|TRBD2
CASSPGLAVYNEQFF
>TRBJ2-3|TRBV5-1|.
CASSADLARYTQYF
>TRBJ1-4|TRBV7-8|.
CASSPPGLPNEKLFF
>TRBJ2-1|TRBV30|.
CAWSLTSGWNEQFF
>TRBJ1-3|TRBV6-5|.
CASTSVVNTIYF
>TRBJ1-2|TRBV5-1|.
CASSATTGNYGYTF
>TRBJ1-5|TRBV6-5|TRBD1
CASRQGGEKPQHF
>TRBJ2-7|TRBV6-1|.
CASSEGTALEQYF
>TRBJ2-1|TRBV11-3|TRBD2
CASSRGLAGGDYEQFF
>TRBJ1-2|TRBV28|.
CASSVDRNYGYTF
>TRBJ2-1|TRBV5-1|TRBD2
CASSPSGNEQFF
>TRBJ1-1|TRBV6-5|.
CASNYGGGAFF
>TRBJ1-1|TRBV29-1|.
CSIIFGGAENTEAFF
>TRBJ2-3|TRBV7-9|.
CASSFSVSTDTQYF
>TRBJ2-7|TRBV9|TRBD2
CASSVGGLAGNYEQYF
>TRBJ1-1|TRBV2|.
CASRGRFEAFF